Each of the 27 T cell receptor beta chains below was sequenced from the same sample in a study of blood T cell repertoires in COVID-19. Sequenced by immunoSEQ multiplex PCR; TCRdb stores in-frame clones only, minus some. The sample holds 200,000 to 300,000 clones, approximately 84% seen once. Sequencing used peripheral blood. The receptors stem from a woman in her 30s who had recovered from COVID-19.

The V call is TRBV3-1 (or the pseudogene TRBV3-2), the J call TRBJ2-7; D is perhaps TRBD2 (7 bases). The germline V gene encodes CDR1 LGHDT and CDR2 YNNKEL (reference sequence). V shed 3 bases and J shed 7 bases, with 19 bases lying between them. This CDR3 has 15 amino acids. CDR3 bases: TGTGCCAGCAGCCATTACAGGGAGGGAGTCGGTGAGCAGTACTTC. Translated, it gives CASSHYREGVGEQYF.

The CDR3 spells CASSLFLGGATGELFF. In DNA, the CDR3 is TGTGCCAGCAGCCTCTTTCTTGGGGGGGCCACCGGGGAGCTGTTTTTT. The chain combines TRBV7-9 with TRBJ2-2, with D perhaps matching TRBD2 (7 bases). The V end lost 5 bases, the J end lost 4 bases, and 17 bases lay between the germline ends. CDR3 size: 16 residues. Germline assignment: CDR1 SEHNR and CDR2 FQNEAQ (reference sequence).

V gene TRBV2 combines with J gene TRBJ2-1; TRBD2 agrees at 8 bases. The length of the CDR3 is 15 residues. V shed 4 bases and J 2 bases; nucleotides not matched to a gene: 4. In germline, CDR1 is SNHLY, CDR2 FYNNEI. CDR3 amino acids: CASSVGGGPYNEQFF. The DNA of the CDR3 is TGTGCCAGCAGTGTTGGCGGGGGGCCCTACAATGAGCAGTTCTTC. Using reference TRBV2 and TRBJ2-1 for the parts outside the CDR3, the full variable domain is EPEVTQTPSHQVTQMGQEVILRCVPISNHLYFYWYRQILGQKVEFLVSFYNNEISEKSEIFDDQFSVERPDGSNFTLKIRSTKLEDSAMYFCASSVGGGPYNEQFFGPGTRLTVL.

The CDR3 nucleotides read TGCAGTGCTCCTAAAGAGACCCAGTACTTC. Translated: CSAPKETQYF. The chain employs TRBV20-1 and TRBJ2-5; D gene unclear. Per germline, CDR1 DFQATT and CDR2 SNEGSKA (reference sequence). Trimming left V 5 bases short and J 3 bases short, with 4 bases between. This CDR3 is built from 10 residues.

This chain's CDR3 is CASSSWTDPAGELFF. The DNA for the CDR3 is TGTGCCAGCAGTTCCTGGACAGACCCAGCGGGGGAGCTGTTTTTT. The rearrangement uses TRBV28 and TRBJ2-2; a weak D match, TRBD1 (6 bases). Trimming stripped 4 bases from V and 8 bases from J, with 17 bases between. This CDR3 is 15 amino acids long. Germline assignment: CDR1 MDHEN and CDR2 SYDVKM.

The V call is TRBV5-1, the J call TRBJ1-4; no reliable D call. Germline V lookup: CDR1 SGHRS, CDR2 YFSETQ. The CDR3 is 14 amino acids. Trimming took off 4 bases at V and 2 bases at J, with 9 bases between the two ends. CDR3 residues: CASSRGETNEKLFF. CDR3 coding DNA: TGCGCCAGCAGCCGGGGAGAGACTAATGAAAAACTGTTTTTT.

V gene TRBV12-3 or TRBV12-4 combines with J gene TRBJ1-1; D remains unclear. V was cut by 6 bases and J by 9 bases, with 14 bases left in between. The CDR3 length is 12 residues. Written as DNA, the CDR3 is TGTGCCAGCAGCGAACTCTCTGTTAAAGCTTTCTTT. It yields the protein CASSELSVKAFF.

The chain combines TRBV24-1 with TRBJ1-2, with 8 bases that match TRBD1. With 5 bases clipped from V and 7 bases from J, the junction kept 8 bases outside the gene matches. This CDR3 is built from 14 residues. Germline lookup yields CDR1 KGHDR and CDR2 SFDVKD. CDR3 in DNA: TGTGCCACCAGTGGGGCGGACAGGGAAGGTGGCTACACCTTC. This gives the protein CATSGADREGGYTF.

The rearrangement uses TRBV4-2 and TRBJ2-3, with TRBD1 as a possible D gene (6 bases). The V gene lost 2 bases and the J gene lost 6 bases, with 15 bases spanning the gap. Germline CDR1 reads LGHNA; CDR2 reads YNFKEQ. The CDR3 runs 15 residues. The CDR3, as DNA: TGTGCCAGCAGCCAACCGGGACAAGTCATTGATACGCAGTATTTT. Translation: CASSQPGQVIDTQYF.

The chain uses TRBV5-4 and TRBJ2-1; 11 positions agree with TRBD2. With 2 bases clipped from V and 10 bases from J, the junction kept 5 bases outside the gene matches. Germline-derived CDR1 and CDR2 are SGHNT and YYREEE (reference sequence). The CDR3 loop spans 14 amino acids. The CDR3 here is CASSFKLAGEEQFF. CDR3 DNA sequence: TGTGCCAGCAGCTTTAAACTAGCGGGGGAAGAGCAGTTCTTC.

This clone has a single count. Here the CDR3 reads CASSFSPDRGKDTQYF. The CDR3 nucleotides are TGTGCCAGCAGTTTCTCACCGGACAGGGGTAAAGATACGCAGTATTTT. The V gene is TRBV27, the J gene TRBJ2-3, with 9 bases identical to TRBD1. Germline CDR1 MNHEY, CDR2 SMNVEV (reference sequence). With V trimmed by 3 bases and J by 5 bases, 9 bases remained unmatched. The CDR3 covers 16 residues.

The rearrangement joins TRBV6-5 to TRBJ2-5; tentative D call: TRBD1 (6 bases). Trimming took off 2 bases at V and 4 bases at J, with 8 bases between the two ends. The V gene's germline CDR1 is MNHEY and CDR2 SVGAGI. This CDR3 has 13 amino acids. Written as DNA, the CDR3 is TGTGCCAGCAGTTACCGCAGGGGAGAGACCCAGTACTTC. Translated, it gives CASSYRRGETQYF.

The chain combines TRBV6-5 with TRBJ1-2; 10 bases fit TRBD1. V lost 6 bases, J lost 6 bases, and 10 bases stayed unmatched. Germline V CDR1 and CDR2: MNHEY, SVGAGI. This CDR3 has 15 amino acids. The CDR3: CASRGRDRGLDGYTF. Here the CDR3 DNA reads TGTGCCAGCAGAGGGAGGGACAGGGGATTAGATGGCTACACCTTC.

V usage is TRBV7-2 and J usage is TRBJ1-3, with 8 bases matching TRBD1. Germline lookup yields CDR1 SGHTA and CDR2 FQGNSA. V lost 3 bases to trimming and J lost 2 bases; unmatched junction nucleotides: 0. CDR3 size: 14 residues. CDR3 sequence reads: CASSLTGAGNTIYF. For the CDR3, the DNA is TGTGCCAGCAGCTTGACAGGGGCTGGAAACACCATATATTTT.

Here the CDR3 reads CASSFRDRGQAFF. In DNA form, the CDR3 reads TGTGCCAGCAGCTTCCGGGACAGGGGGCAGGCTTTCTTT. V and J are TRBV5-8 and TRBJ1-1; 12 bases fit TRBD1. Germline assignment: CDR1 SGHTS and CDR2 YDEGEE. J gave up 11 bases and V 2 bases, and 4 bases lay outside the gene matches. CDR3 length: 13 residues.

The rearrangement uses TRBV12-3 or TRBV12-4 and TRBJ2-2, with D possibly being TRBD2 (5 bases). Between the trimmed V and J ends, which lost 5 bases and 6 bases, there was a span of 7 bases. CDR3 length: 12 amino acids. The chain's CDR3 is CASSAGAGELFF. In nucleotides, the CDR3 is TGTGCCAGCAGTGCGGGTGCCGGGGAGCTGTTTTTT.

This chain joins TRBV5-1 and TRBJ2-3; TRBD2 might be the D (5 bases). V lost 0 bases, J lost 6 bases, and 8 bases lay in between. The CDR3 runs 13 residues. Looked up from germline, CDR1 is SGHRS and CDR2 is YFSETQ. The CDR3 loop is CASSLGTWDTQYF. Written as DNA, the CDR3 is TGCGCCAGCAGCTTGGGGACTTGGGATACGCAGTATTTT.

The J gene is TRBJ2-7, the V gene TRBV27, with TRBD1 as a possible D gene (6 bases). V was trimmed by 2 bases and J by 7 bases, leaving 9 bases between them. The CDR3 consists of 12 residues. CDR1 is MNHEY and CDR2 is SMNVEV in the germline V gene (reference sequence). CDR3: CASSLGTGEQYF. As DNA, the CDR3 is TGTGCCAGCAGTTTAGGAACAGGGGAGCAGTACTTC.

This chain uses TRBV19 with TRBJ1-3, with no clear D. The V end was cut by 6 bases, the J end by 2 bases, with 17 bases between. Germline CDR1 and CDR2: LNHDA and SQIVND (reference sequence). The CDR3 extends over 16 amino acids. The CDR3 loop reads CASSSQQTKAGNTIYF. The CDR3 DNA is TGTGCCAGTAGCAGTCAGCAGACTAAGGCTGGAAACACCATATATTTT.

The chain is built from TRBV7-6 and TRBJ2-2; 8 nucleotides line up with TRBD1. CDR3 length: 15 amino acids. The germline V gene has CDR1 SGHVS and CDR2 FNYEAQ. V shed 5 bases and J 6 bases; nucleotides not matched to a gene: 8. CDR3 sequence reads: CASSRSGQVAGELFF. The DNA of the CDR3 is TGTGCCAGCAGCAGATCGGGACAGGTTGCCGGGGAGCTGTTTTTT.

The chain employs TRBV11-2 and TRBJ2-5, with a tentative D call TRBD2 (7 bases). Trimming took off 3 bases at V and 2 bases at J, with 10 bases between the two ends. Germline values: CDR1 SGHAT, CDR2 FQNNGV. This CDR3 is built from 14 residues. In DNA, the CDR3 is TGTGCCAGCAGCTTCGGGGGGCCTCAAGAGACCCAGTACTTC. It is translated as CASSFGGPQETQYF.

The chain joins TRBV7-9 to TRBJ1-1, with D possibly matching TRBD1 (5 bases). Per the germline V gene, CDR1 is SEHNR and CDR2 is FQNEAQ (reference sequence). The V end lost 5 bases, the J end lost 11 bases, and 18 bases lay between the germline ends. The CDR3 totals 13 residues. This CDR3 is CASSKILRDGAFF. The CDR3 DNA sequence: TGTGCCAGCAGCAAAATACTCAGGGATGGGGCTTTCTTT.

V and J are TRBV7-2 and TRBJ1-1, with D uncertain. Germline V gives CDR1 SGHTA, CDR2 FQGNSA. The ends were cut back, 5 bases at V and 3 bases at J, with 16 bases in the middle. The CDR3 covers 15 residues. The CDR3 region is CASSPNEGSDTEAFF. The CDR3 DNA reads TGTGCCAGCAGCCCAAATGAAGGGAGCGACACTGAAGCTTTCTTT.

Regarding this clone: The junction and the germline gene differ at one end; a read error may be behind it. The gene calls are TRBV6-1 and TRBJ2-3; 12 bases match TRBD2. Germline assignment: CDR1 MNHNS and CDR2 SASEGT. The CDR3 totals 13 residues. CDR3 DNA sequence: TGTGCCAGGAGTGAGGGACTAGCGGGTACGCAGTATTTT. Translated: CARSEGLAGTQYF.

This chain links TRBV18 with TRBJ1-1; 7 nucleotides align to TRBD1. The length of the CDR3 is 15 residues. V trimming: 3 bases; J trimming: 0 bases; junction bases outside the gene matches: 4. Germline V gene data show CDR1 as KGHSH and CDR2 as LQKENI. CDR3 region: CASSPSGTVNTEAFF. The CDR3 DNA reads as TGTGCCAGCTCACCCTCCGGGACAGTGAACACTGAAGCTTTCTTT.

This chain links TRBV5-6 with TRBJ2-5; 9 bases agree with TRBD1. The CDR3 totals 16 residues. J gave up 6 bases and V 1 base, and 10 bases lay outside the gene matches. Germline lookup yields CDR1 SGHDT and CDR2 YYEEEE. The CDR3 protein is CASSLFQVDRGKTQYF. For the CDR3, the DNA is TGTGCCAGCAGCTTGTTTCAGGTGGACAGGGGTAAGACCCAGTACTTC.

This chain uses TRBV15 with TRBJ2-3; a possible D gene is TRBD1 (5 bases). Germline-derived CDR1 and CDR2 are LNHNV and YYDKDF (reference sequence). V gave up 1 base and J gave up 0 bases, with 8 bases separating them. The CDR3 consists of 15 residues. CDR3 loop: CATSRGDSSTDTQYF. CDR3 nucleotides: TGTGCCACCAGCAGAGGCGACAGTAGCACAGATACGCAGTATTTT.